This T cell receptor beta chain is from a study of CD8 T cells in ankylosing spondylitis. Study-wide points: Earlier studies detected some motif variants in reactive arthritis synovial fluid and blood. Among TCR beta sequences, a motif of several highly homologous variants appeared characteristic of ankylosing spondylitis blood. Disease-linked clones were CD8+ and relatively rare in peripheral blood. Significant enrichment of disease-linked clones was reportedly seen in matched ankylosing spondylitis synovial fluid.

Worth noting for this clonotype: What it recognizes is unknown.

By quantitative 5'-RACE with molecular barcodes, the TCR beta libraries were made. TCRdb re-called the 5' RACE reads through MiXCR, storing one row per CDR3 protein. The sample holds some 840,000 distinct CDR3 sequences, about an eighth seen once. The specimen sequenced was blood, either unsorted or a sorted T cell fraction (not recorded which). This receptor was identified in a male donor with ankylosing spondylitis.

The CDR3 DNA is TGTGCCAGCAGCGGACGGACAGCGATCTCAACGAGCGAGCAGTTCTTC. Its translation: CASSGRTAISTSEQFF. This rearrangement joins TRBV7-9 to TRBJ2-1, with D tentatively TRBD1 (6 bases). Trimming stripped 5 bases from V and 10 bases from J, with 24 bases between. This CDR3 region has 16 residues. The germline V gene encodes CDR1 SEHNR and CDR2 FQNEAQ (reference sequence). Filled out from reference TRBV7-9 and TRBJ2-1, the complete variable domain reads DTGVSQNPRHKITKRGQNVTFRCDPISEHNRLYWYRQTLGQGPEFLTYFQNEAQLEKSRLLSDRFSAERPKGSFSTLEIQRTEQGDSAMYLCASSGRTAISTSEQFFGPGTRLTVL.